The present TCR beta chain was sequenced within a study of post-analysis software for immune sequencing data. Findings and caveats of the study: When the samples were clustered directly with F measure, those that had been prepared in the same batch showed strong co-clustering. Versus controls, multiple sclerosis patients showed significantly lower diversity (normalized Chao1). Patients carried a few TRBV segments more frequently than controls did, and TRBV5-6, TRBV5-1 and TRBV20-1 were among them.

The junction had 8 bases not matched to a gene; V was cut back by 5 bases and J by 10 bases. This CDR3 is 13 amino acids long. Germline-derived CDR1 and CDR2 are SGHTA and FQGTGA. Regarding this clonotype: The antigen is not known.

Unique molecular identifiers were present in the TCR beta cDNA libraries. Roughly 500,000 cDNA molecules were obtained from about 1 to 10 million T cells. TCRdb passed the PCR reads through MiXCR, listing each CDR3 protein once. The repertoire consists of hundreds of thousands of distinct CDR3 sequences, with roughly 30% occurring once and the leading ten covering around 0.55%. This receptor was taken from a girl aged 10-17 years with multiple sclerosis. The chain recombines TRBV7-3 with TRBJ2-1; 7 bases line up with TRBD2. Sequencing was carried out using blood. The CDR3 DNA sequence: TGTGCCAGCAGCCCCGGGGAGGGCCGGGAGCAGTTCTTC. This gives the protein CASSPGEGREQFF.